Listed here are 11 T cell receptor beta chains from one sample, sequenced in a study of cytomegalovirus exposure and HLA in healthy donors. The PCR employed 60 Vbeta primers together with 13 Jbeta primers. Sequenced by immunoSEQ multiplex PCR; TCRdb stores in-frame clones only, minus some. Here the sample spans about 120,000 clones, roughly 80% being singletons. Sequences were obtained from PBMCs. The source is a man aged 30-40 years in good health and CMV-seronegative.

The V call is TRBV30, the J call TRBJ1-1; a weak D match, TRBD1 (5 bases). Per germline, CDR1 GTSNPN and CDR2 SVGIG (reference sequence). The CDR3 extends over 11 amino acids. Trimming cost V 8 bases and J 10 bases, with 17 bases left between them. This CDR3 reads CAGTDSSGAFF. CDR3 DNA sequence: TGTGCCGGGACCGACTCATCGGGAGCTTTCTTT.

The chain joins TRBV28 to TRBJ2-1; 9 bases map to TRBD1. Trimming at V came to 6 bases and at J to 8 bases, leaving 5 bases not matched to a gene. CDR1 MDHEN and CDR2 SYDVKM come from the germline V gene. This CDR3 contains 13 residues. CDR3 DNA sequence: TGTGCCAGCAGACTACAGGGGGCAGATGAGCAGTTCTTC. Residues: CASRLQGADEQFF.

V gene TRBV27 combines with J gene TRBJ1-6; TRBD1 might be the D (6 bases). V was trimmed by 0 bases and J by 4 bases, leaving 7 bases between them. The CDR3 runs 15 residues. Per the germline V gene, CDR1 is MNHEY and CDR2 is SMNVEV (reference sequence). CDR3 sequence reads: CASSLSDSYNSPLHF. CDR3 in DNA: TGTGCCAGCAGTTTATCGGACAGTTATAATTCACCCCTCCACTTT.

V is TRBV28 and J is TRBJ1-5; 8 nucleotides match TRBD1. In germline, CDR1 is MDHEN, CDR2 SYDVKM. CDR3 length equals 15 residues. With 8 bases clipped from V and 3 bases from J, the junction kept 9 bases outside the gene matches. Written as DNA, the CDR3 is TGTGCCAGCCGGACCCGACAGGGGAACAATCAGCCCCAGCATTTT. Its translation: CASRTRQGNNQPQHF.

In its sample, this clone was seen a few times. V gene TRBV28 combines with J gene TRBJ1-3; 8 positions match TRBD1. Germline values: CDR1 MDHEN, CDR2 SYDVKM. The junction had 8 bases not matched to a gene; V was cut back by 3 bases and J by 4 bases. The CDR3 runs to 16 residues. CDR3 DNA: TGTGCCAGCAGTTTCGGTCTCCAGGGGGCAGGAAACACCATATATTTT. It yields the protein CASSFGLQGAGNTIYF.

The rearrangement uses TRBV19 and TRBJ1-2; TRBD1 is a possible D gene (5 bases). V was pared by 7 bases and J by 3 bases, with 15 bases between. The CDR3 consists of 14 residues. The V gene's germline CDR1 is LNHDA and CDR2 SQIVND (reference sequence). In DNA form, the CDR3 reads TGTGCCAGTAATCACCAGGGCGCGCACTATGGCTACACCTTC. The encoded protein is CASNHQGAHYGYTF.

This clone was counted between two and nine times. The chain's CDR3 is CASRGTGGPYEQYF. CDR3 nucleotide sequence: TGTGCCAGCAGGGGGACAGGGGGGCCCTACGAGCAGTACTTC. The V gene is TRBV13, the J gene TRBJ2-5; the match to TRBD1 covers 11 bases. The DNA matches TRBJ2-7 better at its end, which makes the J call doubtful. The CDR3 extends over 14 amino acids. Germline V gene lookup returns CDR1 PRHDT and CDR2 FYEKMQ (reference sequence).

This chain links TRBV27 with TRBJ1-2; D not certain. Trimming left V 4 bases short and J 4 bases short, with 10 bases between. Germline lookup yields CDR1 MNHEY and CDR2 SMNVEV (reference sequence). CDR3 size: 13 residues. CDR3 nucleotide sequence: TGTGCCAGCAGTTCAGCGGGCGGCTATGGCTACACCTTC. Protein product: CASSSAGGYGYTF.

V gene TRBV30 combines with J gene TRBJ2-5; 11 bases match TRBD2. V was clipped by 3 bases and J by 4 bases; unmatched bases: 7. The CDR3 sequence is 15 residues long. Per germline, CDR1 GTSNPN and CDR2 SVGIG (reference sequence). CDR3 residues: CAWRGSGGAGETQYF. In DNA form, the CDR3 reads TGTGCCTGGAGAGGTAGCGGGGGGGCGGGAGAGACCCAGTACTTC.

This clone was recorded only once. The chain is built from TRBV28 and TRBJ2-7; D not resolved. The V gene's germline CDR1 is MDHEN and CDR2 SYDVKM. The CDR3 loop spans 13 amino acids. The V end was cut by 3 bases, the J end by 3 bases, with 9 bases between. The CDR3 protein is CASSFPGSYEQYF. DNA of the CDR3: TGTGCCAGCAGTTTTCCAGGAAGCTACGAGCAGTACTTC.

This clone was counted between two and nine times. This chain uses TRBV7-7 with TRBJ2-1, with 8 bases fitting TRBD1. This CDR3 spans 14 amino acids. Germline V CDR1 and CDR2: SSHAT, FNYEAQ (reference sequence). The V gene end was trimmed by 5 bases and the J gene end by 7 bases; junction bases not matched to a gene: 7. The CDR3 loop is CASSTSTGDNEQFF. Written as DNA, the CDR3 is TGTGCCAGCAGCACCTCGACAGGGGATAATGAGCAGTTCTTC.